Presented here are 25 T cell receptor beta chains from one specimen sequenced in a study of T cells in Graves' hyperthyroidism and ophthalmopathy. Amplified TCR beta CDR3 regions derived from RNA transcripts. Initially, a first-round RT-PCR of the TCR CDR3 employed the HTBI primer set. TCRdb independently ran MiXCR on the multiplex PCR reads; one entry per CDR3 protein. The sample contains hundreds of thousands of distinct CDR3 sequences, 12% to 15% of which appear only once. The sequencing sample was made of blood. These TCRs come from a woman aged 18-29 years with Graves' hyperthyroidism.

This clonotype was observed at least ten times. V is TRBV7-9 and J is TRBJ1-4; TRBD1 matches at 12 bases. V lost 5 bases to trimming and J lost 8 bases; unmatched junction nucleotides: 6. The germline V gene encodes CDR1 SEHNR and CDR2 FQNEAQ (reference sequence). The CDR3 loop spans 15 amino acids. CDR3 sequence: CASSPSGTGGEKLFF. In DNA, the CDR3 is TGTGCCAGCAGCCCTTCCGGGACAGGGGGCGAAAAACTGTTTTTT.

The sample holds many counts of this clonotype. This sequence joins TRBV7-2 and TRBJ2-6; tentative D call: TRBD1 (5 bases). The germline CDR1 and CDR2 sequences are SGHTA and FQGNSA. The CDR3 sequence is 13 residues long. V dropped 7 bases and J dropped 2 bases, with 6 bases sitting between them. CDR3 in DNA: TGTGCCAGCAAACAGGCTGGGGCCAACGTCCTGACTTTC. This gives the protein CASKQAGANVLTF.

This clonotype has a count of ten or more. The chain links TRBV5-1 to TRBJ2-7; 10 nucleotides line up with TRBD1. The germline CDR1 and CDR2 sequences are SGHRS and YFSETQ. Trimming cost V 3 bases and J 6 bases; bases outside gene matches: 3. The CDR3 length is 13 residues. Here the CDR3 reads CASSWDRGGEQYF. CDR3 nucleotides: TGCGCCAGCAGCTGGGACAGGGGAGGCGAGCAGTACTTC.

The CDR3 DNA follows: TGTGCCAGCAGCTTAGGAGCCGGGATCGGGGCCAAGCAGTACTTC. Encoded protein: CASSLGAGIGAKQYF. The chain has TRBV11-2 and TRBJ2-7; possibly TRBD1 or TRBD2 for D (5 bases each). The germline V and J ends were trimmed by 1 base and 8 bases, with 18 bases remaining between them. The germline gives CDR1 SGHAT, CDR2 FQNNGV. This CDR3 has 15 residues.

The chain employs TRBV28 and TRBJ1-1; TRBD1 aligns across 9 bases. The CDR3 has 15 residues. V gave up 5 bases and J gave up 3 bases; unmatched junction bases: 7. Germline lookup yields CDR1 MDHEN and CDR2 SYDVKM. The CDR3 here is CASSPSTGGYTEAFF. In nucleotides, the CDR3 is TGTGCCAGCAGTCCCTCGACAGGGGGGTACACTGAAGCTTTCTTT. Together with reference TRBV28 and TRBJ1-1, the CDR3 gives the full variable domain: DVKVTQSSRYLVKRTGEKVFLECVQDMDHENMFWYRQDPGLGLRLIYFSYDVKMKEKGDIPEGYSVSREKKERFSLILESASTNQTSMYLCASSPSTGGYTEAFFGQGTRLTVV.

This clonotype has ten or more counts. The gene calls are TRBV20-1 and TRBJ2-1; 7 nucleotides align to TRBD1. Per the germline V gene, CDR1 is DFQATT and CDR2 is SNEGSKA (reference sequence). After removal of 3 bases from V and 7 bases from J, the junction contained 3 bases not matched to a gene. The CDR3 extends over 12 amino acids. As DNA, the CDR3 is TGCAGTGCTAGGAACAGGGGTAATGAGCAGTTCTTC. Encoded protein: CSARNRGNEQFF.

For the CDR3, the DNA is TGTGCCAGCATCCAAACCGTGGGACTAGCGGGAGCCGAGCAGTACTTC. It yields the protein CASIQTVGLAGAEQYF. The rearrangement uses TRBV6-1 and TRBJ2-7; TRBD2 aligns across 14 bases. Germline lookup yields CDR1 MNHNS and CDR2 SASEGT. CDR3 length: 16 residues. V lost 7 bases to trimming and J lost 6 bases; unmatched junction nucleotides: 11.

The table lists this clonotype with many counts. The gene calls are TRBV30 and TRBJ1-5; unclear D gene. Germline CDR1 reads GTSNPN; CDR2 reads SVGIG (reference sequence). Trimming took off 3 bases at V and 5 bases at J, with 8 bases between the two ends. CDR3 length equals 12 residues. The DNA for the CDR3 is TGTGCCTGGAGCTCCCAGTATCAGCCCCAGCATTTT. Residues: CAWSSQYQPQHF.

This clonotype showed up many times. The chain recombines TRBV10-1 with TRBJ1-1, with 8 bases fitting TRBD1. The CDR3 covers 12 residues. Per germline, CDR1 WNHNN and CDR2 SYGVQD (reference sequence). J gave up 4 bases and V 8 bases, and 3 bases lay outside the gene matches. The CDR3 region has the DNA TGCGCCAGCCTGACAGGGGTCACTGAAGCTTTCTTT. It codes for CASLTGVTEAFF.

This clonotype was seen a handful of times. Given a much more abundant clone one base away, this may be a read error. The chain combines TRBV12-3 or TRBV12-4 with TRBJ2-1; D is ambiguous. Trimming shortened V by 6 bases and J by 8 bases, and 14 bases separated the two germline ends. The CDR3 is made up of 13 amino acids. The CDR3 spells CASSQDLSDEQFF. CDR3 nucleotides: TGTGCCAGCAGCCAAGATTTGAGCGATGAGCAGTTCTTC.

This clonotype has only a few counts. The rearrangement links TRBV29-1 to TRBJ2-7; D may be TRBD2 (5 bases). Germline V CDR1 and CDR2: SQVTM, ANQGSEA. This CDR3 has 14 residues. Trimming left V 0 bases short and J 6 bases short, with 15 bases between. The DNA of the CDR3 is TGCAGCGTTGAAGAATTCGGGCCGAGGGCCGAGCAGTACTTC. Its translation: CSVEEFGPRAEQYF.

The rearrangement uses TRBV6-1 and TRBJ2-1, with 9 positions matching TRBD1. V trimming: 6 bases; J trimming: 10 bases; junction bases outside the gene matches: 13. This CDR3 has 15 residues. Per germline, CDR1 MNHNS and CDR2 SASEGT. The CDR3 is CASRPDRGWTNEQFF. In DNA form, the CDR3 reads TGTGCCAGCAGACCCGACAGGGGGTGGACAAACGAGCAGTTCTTC.

The chain links TRBV19 to TRBJ2-7; D may be TRBD1 (7 bases). This CDR3 has 15 amino acids. From germline, CDR1 is LNHDA and CDR2 SQIVND (reference sequence). V was clipped by 3 bases and J by 1 base, with 13 bases between them. CDR3 sequence (DNA): TGTGCCAGTAGTATTGGACCAGGGGGGTCCTACGAGCAGTACTTC. Protein product: CASSIGPGGSYEQYF.

The J gene is TRBJ2-3, the V gene TRBV4-1, with 11 positions matching TRBD2. V trimming: 4 bases; J trimming: 5 bases; junction bases outside the gene matches: 5. Germline V CDR1 and CDR2: MGHRA, YSYEKL. The CDR3 has 15 residues. The CDR3 coding sequence is TGCGCCAGCAGCCGGCATCTAGCGGGAGGAGATACGCAGTATTTT. Translation: CASSRHLAGGDTQYF.

This clonotype was seen only a few times. The chain joins TRBV29-1 to TRBJ2-1; TRBD1 aligns across 8 bases. Germline V lookup: CDR1 SQVTM, CDR2 ANQGSEA. V was clipped by 5 bases and J by 0 bases; unmatched bases: 12. The CDR3 runs to 17 residues. As DNA, the CDR3 is TGCAGCGTTCCCCCCGGACAGGGCGATAGCTCCTACAATGAGCAGTTCTTC. This translates into CSVPPGQGDSSYNEQFF.

The rearrangement joins TRBV29-1 to TRBJ2-5; 10 positions match TRBD2. Unmatched junction bases numbered 5, after V lost 8 bases and J lost 5 bases. This CDR3 has 12 residues. CDR1 and CDR2 from the germline V gene are SQVTM and ANQGSEA. DNA for the CDR3: TGCAGCCTACTAGCGGGAAAGGAGACCCAGTACTTC. Amino acid sequence: CSLLAGKETQYF.

This clonotype was picked up a small number of times. The chain employs TRBV7-9 and TRBJ2-5; a possible D gene is TRBD2 (6 bases). Trimming removed 0 bases from V and 4 bases from J, with 12 bases in between. CDR3 length: 15 amino acids. CDR1 is SEHNR and CDR2 is FQNEAQ in the germline V gene (reference sequence). The CDR3 DNA reads TGTGCCAGCAGCTTAGCGGGAGGTCGTAGAGAGACCCAGTACTTC. This gives the protein CASSLAGGRRETQYF.

This clonotype was observed many times. The chain links TRBV11-2 to TRBJ1-6, with 8 bases aligning to TRBD1. Germline values: CDR1 SGHAT, CDR2 FQNNGV. V dropped 3 bases and J dropped 10; count of bases not matched to a gene: 5. CDR3 length equals 14 residues. CDR3 residues: CASSFWTGRSPLHF. The CDR3 nucleotides read TGTGCCAGCAGCTTTTGGACAGGGCGGTCACCCCTCCACTTT.

This clonotype was seen repeatedly, ten times or more. This sequence joins TRBV18 and TRBJ1-1; perhaps TRBD1 as D (5 bases). The CDR3 is made up of 15 amino acids. Trimming cost V 6 bases and J 0 bases, with 14 bases left between them. The germline gives CDR1 KGHSH, CDR2 LQKENI. The CDR3 protein is CASSPGTAMNTEAFF. The DNA for the CDR3 is TGTGCCAGCTCTCCCGGGACCGCTATGAACACTGAAGCTTTCTTT.

This chain joins TRBV30 and TRBJ2-7; TRBD2 is a possible D gene (6 bases). With 0 bases removed from V and 0 bases from J, the gap between germline ends came to 15 bases. The CDR3 runs to 16 residues. Germline V lookup: CDR1 GTSNPN, CDR2 SVGIG (reference sequence). The CDR3 here is CAWSVPTSSSSYEQYF. CDR3 nucleotide sequence: TGTGCCTGGAGTGTTCCTACTAGCTCGAGCTCCTACGAGCAGTACTTC.

The rearrangement uses TRBV13 and TRBJ2-7; D perhaps matches TRBD1 (6 bases). Germline assignment: CDR1 PRHDT and CDR2 FYEKMQ (reference sequence). The CDR3 totals 15 residues. Trimming removed 2 bases from V and 5 bases from J, with 16 bases in between. In DNA, the CDR3 is TGTGCCAGCAGCTTACAGGGGCTGGTCAAGAACGAGCAGTACTTC. Translation: CASSLQGLVKNEQYF.

Notes on this clonotype: A much larger clone lies a single base off, so this may be a read error. This rearrangement joins TRBV7-8 to TRBJ2-1, with 8 nucleotides matching TRBD2. The CDR3 is 18 amino acids. From germline, CDR1 is SGHVS and CDR2 FQNEAQ. After removal of 8 bases from V and 3 bases from J, the junction contained 18 bases not matched to a gene. DNA for the CDR3: TGTGCCAGCGGCCCCAGAGACCCCGGGACTAGGGTCTACAATGAGCAGTTCTTC. It specifies CASGPRDPGTRVYNEQFF.

This clonotype was counted many times. The chain links TRBV7-2 to TRBJ2-7; 11 nucleotides agree with TRBD2. The ends lost 3 bases at V and 4 bases at J; junction bases unmatched: 8. Germline CDR1 SGHTA, CDR2 FQGNSA. The CDR3 runs 16 residues. The CDR3 protein is CASSLAGTSGLYEQYF. Written as DNA, the CDR3 is TGTGCCAGCAGCTTGGCCGGGACTAGCGGCCTTTACGAGCAGTACTTC.

This clonotype was picked up many times. The J gene is TRBJ1-2, the V gene TRBV20-1; 8 bases map to TRBD1. Trimming removed 8 bases from V and 5 bases from J; junction bases left unmatched: 10. Germline-derived CDR1 and CDR2 are DFQATT and SNEGSKA (reference sequence). This CDR3 contains 13 residues. The CDR3 loop reads CSTTQGARYGYTF. The CDR3 nucleotides are TGCAGTACAACCCAGGGGGCGCGGTATGGCTACACCTTC.

This clonotype was seen repeatedly, ten times or more. The chain employs TRBV6-1 and TRBJ2-7; 7 positions agree with TRBD2. V lost 2 bases, J lost 0 bases, and 7 bases stayed unmatched. The CDR3 contains 16 residues. Per the germline V gene, CDR1 is MNHNS and CDR2 is SASEGT. This chain's CDR3 is CASSETSARASYEQYF. The CDR3 bases are TGTGCCAGCAGTGAAACTAGCGCGAGGGCCTCCTACGAGCAGTACTTC.